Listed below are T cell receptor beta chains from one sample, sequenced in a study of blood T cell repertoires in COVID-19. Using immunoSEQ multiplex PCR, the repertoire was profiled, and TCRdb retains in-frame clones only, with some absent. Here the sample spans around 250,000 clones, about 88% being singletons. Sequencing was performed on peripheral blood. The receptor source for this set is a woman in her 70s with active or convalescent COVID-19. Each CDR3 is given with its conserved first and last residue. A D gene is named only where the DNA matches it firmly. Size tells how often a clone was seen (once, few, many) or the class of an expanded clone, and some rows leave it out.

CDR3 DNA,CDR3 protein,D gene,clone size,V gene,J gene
TGTGCCAGCAGCCAAGGCGAGCGAGTAGGGACCCAGTACTTC,CASSQGERVGTQYF,-,-,TRBV3-1/TRBV3-2,TRBJ2-5
TGCGCCAGCAGTCACTTCGGCAGCGGAGGTTACGAGCAGTACTTC,CASSHFGSGGYEQYF,-,-,TRBV5-1,TRBJ2-7
TGTGCCAGCTCAGGGGCAGGTCTTAGCAATCAGCCCCAGCATTTT,CASSGAGLSNQPQHF,-,-,TRBV7-9,TRBJ1-5
TGTGCCAGCAGGGGGGGAGGGTGGCTTCAGCCCCAGCATTTT,CASRGGGWLQPQHF,-,-,TRBV2,TRBJ1-5
TGTGCCAGCAGCTTAGGAGTGGGGGCTGCCTACAATGAGCAGTTCTTC,CASSLGVGAAYNEQFF,-,few,TRBV11-2,TRBJ2-1
TGTGCCGGCGGGGGGTCAGGGCTTGGGCCCCAGCATTTT,CAGGGSGLGPQHF,-,-,TRBV2,TRBJ1-5
TGTGCCAGTATGCAGAAATTCTCTGGAAACACCATATATTTT,CASMQKFSGNTIYF,-,-,TRBV19,TRBJ1-3
TGTGCCAGCATACCTTTGGACAGGGCGGGCATTCAGTACTTC,CASIPLDRAGIQYF,TRBD1,-,TRBV2,TRBJ2-4
TGCGCCAGCCAAGCGCTAGCGGGGGGGCTAGAGACCCAGTACTTC,CASQALAGGLETQYF,TRBD2,-,TRBV5-1,TRBJ2-5
TGCGCCAGCAGCCAATCTCCTAGCGTGGATGAGCAGTTCTTC,CASSQSPSVDEQFF,-,-,TRBV4-1,TRBJ2-1
TGTGCCACCCATGGACAGGGAAGACAAGAGACCCAGTACTTC,CATHGQGRQETQYF,TRBD1,-,TRBV10-3,TRBJ2-5
TGTGCCACCAGCAGAGCTACAGGTACCGGGACAGGGAGTAAAGCCGAGCAGTACTTC,CATSRATGTGTGSKAEQYF,TRBD1,-,TRBV15,TRBJ2-7
TGTGCCAGCAGCCCAAAGGGGTACTCTGGAAACACCATATATTTT,CASSPKGYSGNTIYF,-,-,TRBV6-5,TRBJ1-3
TGTGCCAGCCAACCAAACAGGGTAGGGACTGAAGCTTTCTTT,CASQPNRVGTEAFF,-,-,TRBV19,TRBJ1-1
TGTGCCAGCAGTGTTGTGGACACCCAAGATCCCCCCTACGAGCAGTACTTC,CASSVVDTQDPPYEQYF,-,-,TRBV2,TRBJ2-7
TGCGCCAGCAGCTTGGATGGGGGCCGGGGCTACACCTTC,CASSLDGGRGYTF,-,few,TRBV5-1,TRBJ1-2
TGTGCCAGCAGTGAAAGCTGGGCTAGCGTCTCCTACGAGCAGTACTTC,CASSESWASVSYEQYF,-,-,TRBV6-1,TRBJ2-7
TGTGCCAGCAGTGACCAGTGGGGCTACACCTTC,CASSDQWGYTF,-,large,TRBV6-1,TRBJ1-2
TGTGCCATCAGTGATATTCCCGGGACTGCCTTCTACGAGCAGTACTTC,CAISDIPGTAFYEQYF,-,-,TRBV10-3,TRBJ2-7
TGTGCCAGCAGCTTAGGACAGTCCTACAATGAGCAGTTCTTC,CASSLGQSYNEQFF,-,-,TRBV7-6,TRBJ2-1
TGTGCCACCAGTAAGGTCGGGGAGGGTCAGCCCCAGCATTTT,CATSKVGEGQPQHF,-,-,TRBV24-1,TRBJ1-5
TGTGCCAGCAGCCAAACCGGTTACGGGGGTATAGACTACTATGGCTACACCTTC,CASSQTGYGGIDYYGYTF,-,once,TRBV3-1/TRBV3-2,TRBJ1-2
TGTGCCAGCAGCCAATCCGCAGGGGCGCAGTTCTTC,CASSQSAGAQFF,-,-,TRBV3-1/TRBV3-2,TRBJ2-1
TGTGCTAGTGGTTTGGAGGGGGCGGACTATGGCTACACCTTC,CASGLEGADYGYTF,TRBD1,-,TRBV12-5,TRBJ1-2
TGTGCCAGTAGTCTCACAGGGTATAGTCAGCCCCAGCATTTT,CASSLTGYSQPQHF,-,few,TRBV19,TRBJ1-5
TGCGCCAGCAGCTCGGGGACTCACCCGCAGGAGGGTACGCAGTATTTT,CASSSGTHPQEGTQYF,-,-,TRBV5-1,TRBJ2-3
TGTGCCATCAGTGAGTCACGAGGGATTGAAGCTTTCTTT,CAISESRGIEAFF,-,-,TRBV10-3,TRBJ1-1
TGCGCCAGCAGCTTACAAGGGGCTAAGGATGAAAAACTGTTTTTT,CASSLQGAKDEKLFF,-,once,TRBV5-1,TRBJ1-4
TGTGCCAGCAGCAGTACTCCGGGACTAGCGAACACAGATACGCAGTATTTT,CASSSTPGLANTDTQYF,TRBD2,-,TRBV7-2,TRBJ2-3
TGTGCCACCAGAGGAGGAGGTTTTGGGCAAGAGACCCAGTACTTC,CATRGGGFGQETQYF,-,-,TRBV24-1,TRBJ2-5
TGTGCCAGCAGCTCAGTTACAGGGAATTCACCCCTCCACTTT,CASSSVTGNSPLHF,-,-,TRBV7-8,TRBJ1-6
TGTGCCACCAGTCGTACAACCGGGACTAGCGGGGGCAATGAGCAGTTCTTC,CATSRTTGTSGGNEQFF,TRBD2,-,TRBV24-1,TRBJ2-1
TGCGCCAGCAGCCAAGTCGTTTTCCGTGAAAAACTGTTTTTT,CASSQVVFREKLFF,-,-,TRBV4-3,TRBJ1-4
TGTGCCAGCAGCTTAATGGTACAATACGAGCAGTACTTC,CASSLMVQYEQYF,-,-,TRBV7-8,TRBJ2-7
TGTGCCAGCAGTTTCCACAGGGAACCACCCCAAGAGACCCAGTACTTC,CASSFHREPPQETQYF,-,-,TRBV6-5,TRBJ2-5
TGTGCCAGCAGTTCAGTGACAGGGGGCTCGGATGGCTACACCTTC,CASSSVTGGSDGYTF,TRBD1,once,TRBV7-2,TRBJ1-2
TGTGCCAGCAGCTCTAGGGACTCTAACAAGGGCACAGATACGCAGTATTTT,CASSSRDSNKGTDTQYF,-,-,TRBV7-2,TRBJ2-3
TGTGCCAGCAGGCCCGGAGGATATGATGAGCAGTACTTC,CASRPGGYDEQYF,-,once,TRBV28,TRBJ2-7
TGTGCCAGTAGTCCCCGTCGGACTGACTATTATAGCAATCAGCCCCAGCATTTT,CASSPRRTDYYSNQPQHF,-,-,TRBV19,TRBJ1-5
TGTGCCAGCAGCCAAGAAGGGGGTATAGATTCACCCCTCCACTTT,CASSQEGGIDSPLHF,-,-,TRBV3-1/TRBV3-2,TRBJ1-6
TGTGCCAGCAGCCTGATGAGCACTACAAGCACAGATACGCAGTATTTT,CASSLMSTTSTDTQYF,-,-,TRBV7-2,TRBJ2-3
TGTGCCAGCAGCCCCTCCCTAGCGGGGGGACTAAATGAGCAGTTCTTC,CASSPSLAGGLNEQFF,TRBD2,-,TRBV7-2,TRBJ2-1
TGTGCCAGCAGCTTAGGGGCCCTATCCTATGGCTACACCTTC,CASSLGALSYGYTF,-,-,TRBV11-2,TRBJ1-2